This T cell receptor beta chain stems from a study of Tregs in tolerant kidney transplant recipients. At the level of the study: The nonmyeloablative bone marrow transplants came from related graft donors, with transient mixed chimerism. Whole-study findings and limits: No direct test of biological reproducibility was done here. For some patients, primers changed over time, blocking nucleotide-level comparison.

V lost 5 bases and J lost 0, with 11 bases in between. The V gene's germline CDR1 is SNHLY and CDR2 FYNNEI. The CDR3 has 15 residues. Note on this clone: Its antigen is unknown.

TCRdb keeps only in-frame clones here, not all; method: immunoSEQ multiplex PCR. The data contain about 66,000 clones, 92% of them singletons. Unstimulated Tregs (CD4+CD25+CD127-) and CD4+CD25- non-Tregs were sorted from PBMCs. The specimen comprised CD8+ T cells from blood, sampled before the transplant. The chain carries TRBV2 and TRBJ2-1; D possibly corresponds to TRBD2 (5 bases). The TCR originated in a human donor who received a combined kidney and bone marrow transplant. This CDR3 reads CASSLAFSSYNEQFF. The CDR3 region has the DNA TGTGCCAGCAGTCTAGCATTTAGCTCCTACAATGAGCAGTTCTTC.